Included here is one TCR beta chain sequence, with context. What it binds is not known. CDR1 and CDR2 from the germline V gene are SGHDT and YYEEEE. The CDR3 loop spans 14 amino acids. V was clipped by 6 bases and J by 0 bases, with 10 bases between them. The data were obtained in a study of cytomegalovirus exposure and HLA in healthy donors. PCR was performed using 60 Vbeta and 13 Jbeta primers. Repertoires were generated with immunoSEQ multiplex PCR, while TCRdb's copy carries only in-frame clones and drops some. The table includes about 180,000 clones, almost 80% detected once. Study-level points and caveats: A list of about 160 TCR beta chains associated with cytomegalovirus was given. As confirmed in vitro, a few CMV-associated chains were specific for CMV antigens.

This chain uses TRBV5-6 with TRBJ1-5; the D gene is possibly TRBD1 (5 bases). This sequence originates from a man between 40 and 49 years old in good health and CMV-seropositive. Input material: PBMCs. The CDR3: CASTRGGSNQPQHF. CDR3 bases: TGTGCCAGCACCCGGGGGGGTAGCAATCAGCCCCAGCATTTT.